This T cell receptor beta chain was profiled in a study of OX40 agonist ivuxolimab in advanced cancers. Study details: Three partial responders included one hepatocellular carcinoma patient and two cutaneous melanoma patients.

Patients were excluded for autoimmune disease history or systemic immunosuppression. Patients had blood sampled at baseline and again on cycle 4 day 1 and cycle 7 day 1. The CDR3 extends over 15 amino acids. V shed 4 bases and J shed 1 base, with 12 bases lying between them. Some clones are missing from TCRdb's copy, which holds only in-frame ones; the method was immunoSEQ multiplex PCR. The sample has 90,000 to 100,000 clones, more than 85% seen once. This clone was recorded a few times. The TCR was taken from an adult with an advanced solid tumor such as melanoma, head and neck, liver or kidney cancer. The rearrangement joins TRBV5-3 to TRBJ1-3, with TRBD1 as a possible D gene (5 bases). TRBV5-3 is identified as an open reading frame with a role that is uncertain. This specimen was CD4+ or CD8+ T cells sorted from blood, taken in a trial of the OX40 agonist ivuxolimab. The CDR3 here is CARSHDRRSGNTIYF. The CDR3, as DNA: TGTGCCAGAAGCCATGACAGACGGTCTGGAAACACCATATATTTT.